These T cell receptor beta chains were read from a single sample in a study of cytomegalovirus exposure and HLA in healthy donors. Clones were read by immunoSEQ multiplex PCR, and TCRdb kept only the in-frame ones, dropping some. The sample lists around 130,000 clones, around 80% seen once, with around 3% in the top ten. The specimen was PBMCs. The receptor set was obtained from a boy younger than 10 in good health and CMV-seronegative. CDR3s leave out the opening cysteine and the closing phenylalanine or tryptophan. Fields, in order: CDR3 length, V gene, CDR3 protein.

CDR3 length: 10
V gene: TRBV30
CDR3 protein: AWSVSGDEQY

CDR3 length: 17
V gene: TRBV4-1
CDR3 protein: ASSQDKASGILATDTQY

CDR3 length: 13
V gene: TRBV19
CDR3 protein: ASSELQGRRYGYT

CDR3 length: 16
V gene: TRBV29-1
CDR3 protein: SVERGLAGGPIYNEQF

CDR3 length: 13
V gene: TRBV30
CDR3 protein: AWSVVGGFASGYT

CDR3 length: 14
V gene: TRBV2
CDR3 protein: ASRIEATRYNSPLH

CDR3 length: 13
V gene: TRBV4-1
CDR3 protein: ASSPKLHLEETQY

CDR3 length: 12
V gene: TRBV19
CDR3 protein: ASSTPGQSYEQY

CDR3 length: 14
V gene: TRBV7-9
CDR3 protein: ASSLIGGPGANVLT

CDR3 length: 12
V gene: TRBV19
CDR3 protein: ATLGLAGGPEQF

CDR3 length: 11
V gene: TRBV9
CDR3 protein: ASSVPSGNTIY

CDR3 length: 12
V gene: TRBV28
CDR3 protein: ASADRAPNQPQH

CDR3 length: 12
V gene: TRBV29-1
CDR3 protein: SVEIQGPTGELF

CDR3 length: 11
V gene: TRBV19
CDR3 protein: ASSMGSQDTQY

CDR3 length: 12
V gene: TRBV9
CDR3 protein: ASSEGGGESPLH

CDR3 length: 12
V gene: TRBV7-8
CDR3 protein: ASRIGTDNSPLH

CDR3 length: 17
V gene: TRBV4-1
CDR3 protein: ASSQGGLAGLSSYNEQF

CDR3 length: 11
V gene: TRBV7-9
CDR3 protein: ASSPSGAYEQY

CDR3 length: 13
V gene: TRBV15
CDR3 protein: ATSRDQTGGKSYT

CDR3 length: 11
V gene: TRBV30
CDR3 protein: AWTDIREAEAF

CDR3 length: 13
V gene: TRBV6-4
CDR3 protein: ASSDSSGTYNEQF

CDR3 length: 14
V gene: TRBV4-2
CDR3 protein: ASSQDRGQGAETQY

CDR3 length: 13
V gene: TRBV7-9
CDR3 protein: AGGARALINNEQF

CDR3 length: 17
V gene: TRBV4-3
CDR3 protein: ASSQTARGAGDSQDTQY

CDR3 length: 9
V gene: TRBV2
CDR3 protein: ASRQGSGYT

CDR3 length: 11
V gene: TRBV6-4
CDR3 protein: ASSARDSGELF

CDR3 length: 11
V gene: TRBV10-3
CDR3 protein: AITEELSNEQF

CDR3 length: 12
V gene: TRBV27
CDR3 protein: ASSFSPEAETQY

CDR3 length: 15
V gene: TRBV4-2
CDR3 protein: ASSLSLAGGPGDTQY

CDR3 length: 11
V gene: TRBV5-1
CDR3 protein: ASSIGSPYGYT

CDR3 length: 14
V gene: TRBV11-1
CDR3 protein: ASSFPGVAGGNEQF

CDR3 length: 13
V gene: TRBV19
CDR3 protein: ASSTLQGLNTEAF

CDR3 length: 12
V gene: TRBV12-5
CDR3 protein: ASGLGTVSYEQY

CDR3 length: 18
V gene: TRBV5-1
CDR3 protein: ASSSVEGLADLSSYNEQF

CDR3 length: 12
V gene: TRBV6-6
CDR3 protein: ASSYSRDRESAF

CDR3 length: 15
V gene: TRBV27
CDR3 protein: ASSFTGGTGKSSPLH

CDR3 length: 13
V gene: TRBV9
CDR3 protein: ASSSRPLGPDTQY

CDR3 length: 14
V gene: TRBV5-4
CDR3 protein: ASSVPGQGAETEAF

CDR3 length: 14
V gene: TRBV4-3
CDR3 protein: ASSSPAGGTGNEQF

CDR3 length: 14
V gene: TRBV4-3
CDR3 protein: ASSQAFGGGTDTQY

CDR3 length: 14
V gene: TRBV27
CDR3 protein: ASSLNPDRGNSPLH

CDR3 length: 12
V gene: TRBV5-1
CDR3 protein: ASSPRAGNQAQY

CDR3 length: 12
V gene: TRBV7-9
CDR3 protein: ASSSVTYQAEAF

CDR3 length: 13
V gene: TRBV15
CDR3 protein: ATSRARTGYNEQF

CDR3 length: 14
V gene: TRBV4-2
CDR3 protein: ASSQVLRGSAGELF

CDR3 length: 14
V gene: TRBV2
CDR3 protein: ASSTRQGRRDNEQF

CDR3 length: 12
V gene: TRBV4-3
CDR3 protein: ASSQRGATDTQY

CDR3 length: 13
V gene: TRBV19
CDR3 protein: ASIRQDSLSTEAF

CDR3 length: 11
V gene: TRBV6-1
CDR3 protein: AGDRANTGELF

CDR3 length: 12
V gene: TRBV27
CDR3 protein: ASSSTGLNTEAF

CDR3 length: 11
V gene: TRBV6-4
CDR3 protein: ASSDSTTGELF

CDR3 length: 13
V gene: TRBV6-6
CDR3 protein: ASSYSASGQTEAF

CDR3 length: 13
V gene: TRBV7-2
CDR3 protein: ASRLRTGNNSPLH

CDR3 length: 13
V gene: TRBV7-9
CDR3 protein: ASTMVVRTEDTIY

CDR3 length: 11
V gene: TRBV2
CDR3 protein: ASSANLRQPQH